Each of the 15 T cell receptor beta chains below was sequenced from the same sample in a study of cytomegalovirus exposure and HLA in healthy donors. In the PCR, 60 Vbeta and 13 Jbeta primers were used. Repertoires were generated with immunoSEQ multiplex PCR, while TCRdb's copy carries only in-frame clones and drops some. Seen here are about 260,000 clones, more than 55% observed once, and the top ten hold around 2%. Sequenced input: PBMCs. All receptors come from a female donor in good health and CMV-seronegative.

The chain links TRBV27 to TRBJ1-1; no clear D gene. CDR3 size: 15 residues. Looked up from germline, CDR1 is MNHEY and CDR2 is SMNVEV (reference sequence). V was cut by 2 bases and J by 0 bases, with 10 bases left in between. Written as DNA, the CDR3 is TGTGCCAGCAGTTTAGCAGCAGGCTTGAACACTGAAGCTTTCTTT. Protein sequence: CASSLAAGLNTEAFF.

V is TRBV5-1 and J is TRBJ1-1; D unresolved. Germline V gene lookup returns CDR1 SGHRS and CDR2 YFSETQ. The CDR3 sequence is 15 residues long. The germline V and J ends were trimmed by 2 bases and 1 base, with 12 bases remaining between them. The CDR3 DNA reads as TGCGCCAGCAGCTTACCCGCGGGATCGAACACTGAAGCTTTCTTT. Translating it yields CASSLPAGSNTEAFF.

The chain links TRBV10-1 to TRBJ2-1, with TRBD2 matching over 9 bases. The trim removed 3 bases at V and 8 bases at J, leaving 5 bases unmatched. The CDR3 has 14 residues. Germline CDR1 WNHNN, CDR2 SYGVQD (reference sequence). The CDR3 nucleotides are TGCGCCAGCAGTGAAGGCGGGAGGGCCCATGAGCAGTTCTTC. Amino acid sequence: CASSEGGRAHEQFF.

The chain combines TRBV27 with TRBJ2-7, with D possibly being TRBD2 (5 bases). V shed 0 bases and J shed 7 bases, with 13 bases lying between them. This CDR3 is 14 amino acids long. Germline values: CDR1 MNHEY, CDR2 SMNVEV (reference sequence). CDR3 coding DNA: TGTGCCAGCAGTTTATCGGTGGACTGGGGAGAGCAGTACTTC. Translating gives CASSLSVDWGEQYF.

This clone appeared once. J is TRBJ2-7 and V is TRBV7-3; possible D gene TRBD2, 6 bases. The CDR3 consists of 16 residues. The germline gives CDR1 SGHTA, CDR2 FQGTGA. The ends were cut back, 5 bases at V and 4 bases at J, with 21 bases in the middle. In DNA, the CDR3 is TGTGCCAGCAGCCGGGAAGGAAAGGGGACTTCTTACGAGCAGTACTTC. Translating it yields CASSREGKGTSYEQYF.

In its sample, this clone was seen once. V gene TRBV6-1 combines with J gene TRBJ1-5, with D tentatively TRBD1 (5 bases). The germline V gene has CDR1 MNHNS and CDR2 SASEGT. With 7 bases removed from V and 5 bases from J, the gap between germline ends came to 15 bases. The CDR3 runs to 14 residues. CDR3 sequence: CASTYGGVDQPQHF. CDR3 DNA: TGTGCCAGCACCTACGGGGGGGTTGATCAGCCCCAGCATTTT.

In its sample, this clone was seen once. This chain links TRBV6-1 with TRBJ2-7, with TRBD2 matching 7 bases. The germline V gene has CDR1 MNHNS and CDR2 SASEGT. This CDR3 is built from 15 residues. V lost 1 base to trimming and J lost 0 bases; unmatched junction nucleotides: 3. As DNA, the CDR3 is TGTGCCAGCAGTGAAGGACTAGCTGGCTCCTACGAGCAGTACTTC. This gives the protein CASSEGLAGSYEQYF.

The chain couples TRBV10-3 to TRBJ1-1, with TRBD1 matching over 9 bases. J gave up 5 bases and V 3 bases, and 4 bases lay outside the gene matches. The CDR3 has 14 amino acids. Germline lookup yields CDR1 ENHRY and CDR2 SYGVKD. As DNA, the CDR3 is TGTGCCATCAGTGAAGAACAGGGGGCAACTGAAGCTTTCTTT. Translated, it gives CAISEEQGATEAFF.

This sequence joins TRBV28 and TRBJ1-4; 8 positions match TRBD1. Germline V CDR1 and CDR2: MDHEN, SYDVKM. Trimming took 3 bases from V and 8 from J; bases not matched to a gene: 14. The CDR3 is 17 amino acids. CDR3 nucleotide sequence: TGTGCCAGCAGTTTGGGGGATACCGGGACAGGAGGGGAAAAACTGTTTTTT. Protein: CASSLGDTGTGGEKLFF.

This chain links TRBV5-1 with TRBJ1-3; D is possibly TRBD1 (5 bases). V was trimmed by 4 bases and J by 0 bases, leaving 11 bases between them. CDR1 is SGHRS, CDR2 YFSETQ, per germline. The CDR3 spans 15 residues. The CDR3 DNA reads TGCGCCAGCAGCATGGGACGGAGCTCTGGAAACACCATATATTTT. Translated, it gives CASSMGRSSGNTIYF.

The V and J genes are TRBV7-2 and TRBJ2-7, with 9 positions matching TRBD2. CDR3 length equals 15 residues. The junction had 4 bases not matched to a gene; V was cut back by 3 bases and J by 1 base. CDR1 is SGHTA and CDR2 is FQGNSA in the germline V gene. The CDR3 DNA reads TGTGCCAGCAGCTTGCCGGGACTAGCATCCTACGAGCAGTACTTC. This encodes CASSLPGLASYEQYF.

The chain uses TRBV18 and TRBJ1-4; D not certain. Trimming cost V 4 bases and J 8 bases, with 14 bases left between them. CDR1 is KGHSH, CDR2 LQKENI, per germline. The CDR3 extends over 14 amino acids. CDR3: CASSQTPRWEKLFF. In DNA, the CDR3 is TGTGCCAGCTCACAGACACCTCGTTGGGAAAAACTGTTTTTT.

This rearrangement joins TRBV9 to TRBJ2-7; D may be TRBD1 (5 bases). The germline V gene has CDR1 SGDLS and CDR2 YYNGEE. The CDR3 is 17 residues long. V gave up 0 bases and J gave up 2 bases, with 18 bases separating them. In DNA form, the CDR3 reads TGTGCCAGCAGCGTAGGTCACCAGGGATATTTGGCCTACGAGCAGTACTTC. Translating gives CASSVGHQGYLAYEQYF.

The chain employs TRBV28 and TRBJ1-1, with a tentative D call TRBD1 (5 bases). CDR3 length: 17 residues. Trimming stripped 2 bases from V and 5 bases from J, with 21 bases between. In germline, CDR1 is MDHEN, CDR2 SYDVKM. The DNA for the CDR3 is TGTGCCAGCAGTTTAGGGCAGGGAAGGCCTTCGGGTACTGAAGCTTTCTTT. Translated: CASSLGQGRPSGTEAFF.

The rearrangement joins TRBV5-6 to TRBJ1-6; D gene uncertain. The CDR3 is made up of 15 amino acids. V lost 2 bases to trimming and J lost 0 bases, with 6 bases between them. Germline V gene data show CDR1 as SGHDT and CDR2 as YYEEEE. The CDR3 coding sequence is TGTGCCAGCAGCTTCGGTAGCTCCTATAATTCACCCCTCCACTTT. It encodes CASSFGSSYNSPLHF.